The 3 T cell receptor beta chains presented below share a single source sample, sequenced in a study of blood T cells in healthy people across ages. Primed by a sample-barcoded 5' primer and a J-beta primer mix, a second PCR proceeded for roughly 7 to 11 cycles. TCRdb re-called the 5' RACE reads through MiXCR, storing one row per CDR3 protein. The repertoire holds about 1,500,000 distinct CDR3 sequences, roughly 30% seen once, with more than 6% in the top ten. Sequenced material: blood. Source of these receptors: a woman aged 25-40 years in good health.

V usage is TRBV3-1 and J usage is TRBJ1-1; TRBD1 agrees at 7 bases. Germline values: CDR1 LGHDT, CDR2 YNNKEL (reference sequence). The ends lost 3 bases at V and 0 bases at J; junction bases unmatched: 7. The CDR3 is 16 residues long. CDR3: CASSHPPTGMNTEAFF. Written as DNA, the CDR3 is TGTGCCAGCAGCCACCCCCCGACAGGGATGAACACTGAAGCTTTCTTT.

DNA of the CDR3: TGTGCCAGCAGGGCGGACAGGGAGGATGAAAAACTGTTTTTT. Translated, it gives CASRADREDEKLFF. V usage is TRBV2 and J usage is TRBJ1-4; 8 bases match TRBD1. Looked up from germline, CDR1 is SNHLY and CDR2 is FYNNEI. The V and J ends lost 6 bases and 6 bases, in that order; junction bases with no gene match: 6. The CDR3 extends over 14 amino acids.

This clonotype has only a few counts. The chain couples TRBV6-5 to TRBJ1-1, with 8 bases matching TRBD1. The CDR3 length is 15 residues. CDR1 is MNHEY and CDR2 is SVGAGI in the germline V gene. Unmatched junction bases numbered 12, after V lost 6 bases and J lost 6 bases. CDR3 in amino acids: CASRAGGDRDAEAFF. CDR3 DNA sequence: TGTGCCAGCAGGGCAGGGGGCGATCGGGACGCTGAAGCTTTCTTT.